Reported below is one T cell receptor beta chain. Its specificity is unknown. These data originate in a study of T cell responses to AZD1222 COVID-19 vaccine. Findings and limits, study-wide: Spike-specific TCR repertoires showed rising breadth and depth after two AZD1222 doses. It should be noted that donors were predominantly white British and more often female, and clonal diversity was possibly underestimated. In all cases, repertoires were sampled only after the peak T cell response. Across spike, vaccine-associated CD4 TCRs were found, dominant at 160-218 and 743-854.

Clones were read by immunoSEQ multiplex PCR, and TCRdb kept only the in-frame ones, dropping some. The sample records about 220,000 clones, 90% to 95% being singletons. Germline V gene data show CDR1 as SGHVS and CDR2 as FQNEAQ. The CDR3 contains 15 residues. V lost 1 base and J 0 bases, leaving 9 bases between the germline ends. The chain has TRBV7-8 and TRBJ1-1; D is possibly TRBD1 (5 bases). Here the sequenced sample was peripheral blood, taken on day 0 of MenACWY control vaccination. The TCR was taken from an adult in good health. The DNA for the CDR3 is TGTGCCAGCAGCTTAGATGGGGGATTGAACACTGAAGCTTTCTTT. Amino acids: CASSLDGGLNTEAFF. The whole variable domain, filled in from reference TRBV7-8 and TRBJ1-1, reads GAGVSQSPRYKVAKRGQDVALRCDPISGHVSLFWYQQALGQGPEFLTYFQNEAQLDKSGLPSDRFFAERPEGSVSTLKIQRTQQEDSAVYLCASSLDGGLNTEAFFGQGTRLTVV.